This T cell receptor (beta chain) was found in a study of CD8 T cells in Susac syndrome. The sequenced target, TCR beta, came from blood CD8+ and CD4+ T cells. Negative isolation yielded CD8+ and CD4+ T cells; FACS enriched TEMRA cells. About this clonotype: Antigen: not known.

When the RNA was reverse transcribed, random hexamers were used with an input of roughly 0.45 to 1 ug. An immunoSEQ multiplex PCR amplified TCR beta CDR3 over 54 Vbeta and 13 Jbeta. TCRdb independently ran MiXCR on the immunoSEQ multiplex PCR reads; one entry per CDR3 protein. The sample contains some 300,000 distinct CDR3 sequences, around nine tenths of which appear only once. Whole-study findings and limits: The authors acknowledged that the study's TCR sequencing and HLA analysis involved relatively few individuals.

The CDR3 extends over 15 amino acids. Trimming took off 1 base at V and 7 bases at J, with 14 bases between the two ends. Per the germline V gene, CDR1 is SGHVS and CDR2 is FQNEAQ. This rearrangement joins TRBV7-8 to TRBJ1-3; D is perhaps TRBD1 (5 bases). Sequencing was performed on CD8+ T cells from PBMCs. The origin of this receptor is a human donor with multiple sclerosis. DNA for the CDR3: TGTGCCAGCAGCTTAGGAGTAGGGTGGGGCAACACCATATATTTT. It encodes CASSLGVGWGNTIYF.